This record concerns one TCR beta chain sequence. These data come from a study of blood T cell repertoires in COVID-19. The repertoire was sequenced with immunoSEQ multiplex PCR; TCRdb's copy has only in-frame clones and lacks some. The table lists about 32,000 clones, 90% of them singletons, with 1% in the top ten. The CDR3 has 16 residues. CDR1 and CDR2 from the germline V gene are MNHEY and SVGAGI. Germline trimming cut 2 bases from V and 2 bases from J; bases unmatched to any gene: 4. The clonotype comes from a man aged 65 to 79 with active or convalescent COVID-19. V gene TRBV6-5 combines with J gene TRBJ2-2; TRBD2 matches at 8 bases. Sequencing used peripheral blood. This chain's CDR3 is CASSYIGRGNTGELFF. CDR3 nucleotides: TGTGCCAGCAGTTACATCGGGAGGGGCAACACCGGGGAGCTGTTTTTT.